The sequence of this TCR beta chain was determined in a study of T cells in pancreatic ductal adenocarcinoma. The selected patients with pancreatic ductal adenocarcinoma had surgery but no neoadjuvant therapy. In regard to this clone: Its cognate antigen is unknown.

The protocol was immunoSEQ multiplex PCR, while the TCRdb copy is restricted to in-frame clones and leaves out a portion. There are approximately 97,000 clones in the sample; 90% to 95% occur only once, and roughly 3.1% lies in the top ten. Whole-study findings and limits: Tumor and blood clonality did not differ significantly, about 0.11 versus 0.072.

CDR3 length: 16 residues. This rearrangement joins TRBV1 to TRBJ2-3; the table calls TRBD2, which could not be checked here. TRBV1 is tagged as a pseudogene. The sequence came from a human donor with pancreatic ductal adenocarcinoma. Source material: PBMCs. DNA for the CDR3: TGCACCAGCAGCCAAGATCCTAGCGGGAGGACAGATACGCAGTATTTT. Translating gives CTSSQDPSGRTDTQYF.